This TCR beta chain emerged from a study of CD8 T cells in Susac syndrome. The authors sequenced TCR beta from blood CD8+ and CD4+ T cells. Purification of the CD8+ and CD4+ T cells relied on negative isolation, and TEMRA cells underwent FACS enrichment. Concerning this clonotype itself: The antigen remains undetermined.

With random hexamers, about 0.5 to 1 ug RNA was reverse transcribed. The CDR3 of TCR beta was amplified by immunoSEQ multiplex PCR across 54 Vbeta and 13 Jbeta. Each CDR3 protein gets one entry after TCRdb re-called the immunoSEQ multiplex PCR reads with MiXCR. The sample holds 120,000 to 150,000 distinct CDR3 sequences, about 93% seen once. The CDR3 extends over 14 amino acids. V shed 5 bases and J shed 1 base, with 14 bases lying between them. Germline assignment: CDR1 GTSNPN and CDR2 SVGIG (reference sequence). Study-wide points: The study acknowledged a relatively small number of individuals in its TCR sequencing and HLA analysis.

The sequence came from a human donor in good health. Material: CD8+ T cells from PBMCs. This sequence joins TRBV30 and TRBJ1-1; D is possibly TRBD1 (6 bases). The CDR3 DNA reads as TGTGCCTGGCCCCCCGGGGGGCCGAACACTGAAGCTTTCTTT. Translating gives CAWPPGGPNTEAFF.